This TCR beta chain was observed in a study of OX40 agonist ivuxolimab in advanced cancers. In the study overall: A diagnosis of hepatocellular carcinoma, melanoma, renal cell or head and neck cancer was present in dose-escalation patients.

This table comes from immunoSEQ multiplex PCR, and its TCRdb copy is limited to in-frame clones, with some not included. The sample holds about 86,000 clones, approximately 88% seen once. Concerning this clone itself: The same CDR3 is also encoded by other DNA sequences in this sample.

Looked up from germline, CDR1 is GTSNPN and CDR2 is SVGIG (reference sequence). Trimming removed 0 bases from V and 6 bases from J, with 2 bases in between. CDR3 length equals 11 residues. Blood sampling took place at baseline, cycle 4 day 1, and cycle 7 day 1. The J gene is TRBJ1-4, the V gene TRBV30; D is unresolved. This sequence originates from an adult with an advanced solid tumor such as melanoma, head and neck, liver or kidney cancer. The starting material was CD4+ or CD8+ T cells sorted from blood, obtained in a trial of the OX40 agonist ivuxolimab. CDR3 nucleotides: TGTGCCTGGAGTGTGGATGAAAAACTGTTTTTT. Translation gives CAWSVDEKLFF.